The clone carrying this T cell receptor (beta chain) came up many times. Its specificity is unknown. Regarding time point: sample taken at primary tumor resection. Whole RNA from tumor, nontumor lung or frozen PBMC was sequenced unsorted. Each molecule of TCR cDNA was tagged with one unique molecular identifier. Using its own MiXCR run on the 5' RACE reads, TCRdb lists one record per CDR3 protein. The sample yields just over 25,000 distinct CDR3 sequences, about 13% seen once. These data belong to a study of spatial heterogeneity in lung cancer. About the study: Combinations of a unique TCR and a UMI were tallied in raw reads, and on average each appeared more than ten times.

Findings and limits, study-wide: Resection blood, more than follow-up blood, showed ubiquitous expanded tumor TCRs.

Sequencing was performed on PBMCs, taken at surgery. The origin of this receptor is a female donor with early-stage non-small cell lung cancer.

CDR3 in DNA: TGTGCCAGCAGGCTTTCCGCGGCGGGAGAACCAGATACGCAGTATTTT. Translating gives CASRLSAAGEPDTQYF. J is TRBJ2-3 and V is TRBV28; the match to TRBD2 covers 7 bases. CDR1 is MDHEN and CDR2 is SYDVKM in the germline V gene. Trimming took 6 bases from V and 4 from J; bases not matched to a gene: 13. The CDR3 has 16 residues.